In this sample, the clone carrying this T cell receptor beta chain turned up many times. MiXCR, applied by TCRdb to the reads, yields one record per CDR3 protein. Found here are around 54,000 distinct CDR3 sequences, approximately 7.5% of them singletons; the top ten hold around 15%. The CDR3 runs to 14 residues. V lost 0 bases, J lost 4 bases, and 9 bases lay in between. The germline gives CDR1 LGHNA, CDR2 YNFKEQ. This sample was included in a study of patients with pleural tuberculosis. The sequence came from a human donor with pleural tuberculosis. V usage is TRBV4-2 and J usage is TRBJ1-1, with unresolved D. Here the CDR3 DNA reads TGTGCCAGCAGCCAAGATTTGAGGTGCACTGAAGCTTTCTTT. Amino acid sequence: CASSQDLRCTEAFF.